This entry lists 13 T cell receptor beta chains sequenced from one sample in a study of persistence of HIV-infected CD4 T cells. Nonspecific anti-CD3/anti-CD28 bead stimulation represents the broad CD4+ T cell repertoire. Sorting of responding CD4+ T cells relied on upregulated CD40 ligand together with CD69. The immunoSEQ assay was version 4, run in survey mode. The data were produced by immunoSEQ multiplex PCR, yet TCRdb's version contains in-frame clones alone and is incomplete. The table records 35,000 to 50,000 clones, about nine tenths of them present only once. No antigen has been identified for these receptors. The sequencing used CD4+ T cells sorted from PBMCs after approximately 20-hour stimulation, collected from a patient who received antiretroviral therapy. Receptors were obtained from an adult man with HIV who was CMV-seropositive.

This chain uses TRBV6-5 with TRBJ2-5; 8 nucleotides match TRBD1. Germline lookup yields CDR1 MNHEY and CDR2 SVGAGI. The CDR3 is 15 residues long. The ends lost 5 bases at V and 1 base at J; junction bases unmatched: 6. This CDR3 reads CASSTTTGVQETQYF. The CDR3 coding sequence is TGTGCCAGCAGTACCACGACAGGGGTCCAAGAGACCCAGTACTTC.

The gene calls are TRBV6-5 and TRBJ1-3, with D uncertain. Germline CDR1 is MNHEY and CDR2 is SVGAGI. V lost 5 bases to trimming and J lost 5 bases, with 7 bases between them. The CDR3 totals 12 residues. CDR3 in DNA: TGTGCCAGCAGTCCCTCCCGAAACACCATATATTTT. It yields the protein CASSPSRNTIYF.

The chain carries TRBV20-1 and TRBJ1-1; no clear D. Trimming removed 7 bases at V and 2 bases at J, with 8 bases between. Per germline, CDR1 DFQATT and CDR2 SNEGSKA (reference sequence). CDR3 length: 11 amino acids. The CDR3 nucleotides are TGCAGTGTACGGGTTAACACTGAAGCTTTCTTT. This translates into CSVRVNTEAFF.

The chain links TRBV6-6 to TRBJ2-7; tentatively, D is TRBD2 (5 bases). Per the germline V gene, CDR1 is MNHNY and CDR2 is SVGAGI (reference sequence). Trimming removed 6 bases at V and 3 bases at J, with 15 bases between. The CDR3 sequence is 14 residues long. CDR3 DNA: TGTGCCAGCAGGGGGTCCGGCGGGCACTACGAGCAGTACTTC. This codes for CASRGSGGHYEQYF.

The rearrangement links TRBV5-1 to TRBJ2-3; TRBD1 agrees at 8 bases. V lost 4 bases to trimming and J lost 0 bases; unmatched junction nucleotides: 4. The length of the CDR3 is 15 residues. The germline CDR1 and CDR2 sequences are SGHRS and YFSETQ. The DNA of the CDR3 is TGCGCCAGCAGCCTCAGACAGGGGAGCACAGATACGCAGTATTTT. Translating it yields CASSLRQGSTDTQYF.

The J gene is TRBJ1-1, the V gene TRBV5-1; 9 nucleotides align to TRBD1. V gave up 0 bases and J gave up 1 base; unmatched junction bases: 4. The CDR3 contains 16 residues. The germline CDR1 and CDR2 sequences are SGHRS and YFSETQ. The CDR3 spells CASSLAGDRANTEAFF. In nucleotides, the CDR3 is TGCGCCAGCAGCTTGGCCGGGGACAGGGCGAACACTGAAGCTTTCTTT.

This clone has only a few counts. The rearrangement uses TRBV5-1 and TRBJ2-3; 13 nucleotides align to TRBD2. This CDR3 comprises 18 residues. CDR1 and CDR2 from the germline V gene are SGHRS and YFSETQ. With V trimmed by 3 bases and J by 4 bases, 11 bases remained unmatched. CDR3 loop: CASSSARRLAGGSDTQYF. The CDR3 region has the DNA TGCGCCAGCAGCTCGGCCAGGCGACTAGCGGGGGGTTCAGATACGCAGTATTTT.

The CDR3 protein is CASSLGLRSYEQYF. The CDR3 bases are TGTGCCAGTAGCCTTGGACTGAGATCCTACGAGCAGTACTTC. This rearrangement joins TRBV19 to TRBJ2-7; possible D gene TRBD2, 5 bases. CDR3 size: 14 residues. Germline V gives CDR1 LNHDA, CDR2 SQIVND (reference sequence). Trimming left V 6 bases short and J 1 base short, with 13 bases between.

The rearrangement links TRBV27 to TRBJ2-1; 8 bases match TRBD1. Germline V lookup: CDR1 MNHEY, CDR2 SMNVEV (reference sequence). The V and J ends lost 3 bases and 6 bases, in that order; junction bases with no gene match: 16. This CDR3 has 18 amino acids. CDR3 sequence: CASSLWPGQAPGSNEQFF. Here the CDR3 DNA reads TGTGCCAGCAGTTTGTGGCCGGGACAGGCCCCCGGGAGCAATGAGCAGTTCTTC.

This chain joins TRBV10-3 and TRBJ1-2, with D unresolved. CDR1 and CDR2 (germline): ENHRY, SYGVKD. The CDR3 sequence is 14 residues long. Trimming left V 2 bases short and J 6 bases short, with 13 bases between. The CDR3 DNA follows: TGTGCCATCAGTGAGGGGTTTGGGTCCCATGGCTACACCTTC. It encodes CAISEGFGSHGYTF.

The rearrangement links TRBV24-1 to TRBJ1-5; the match to TRBD1 covers 10 bases. This CDR3 contains 17 residues. J lost 10 bases, V lost 3 bases, and 14 bases had no gene match. Germline CDR1 is KGHDR and CDR2 is SFDVKD. In nucleotides, the CDR3 is TGTGCCACCAGTGATCCTGGGACAGGGGCCCTCGGGGGACCCCAGCATTTT. Translated: CATSDPGTGALGGPQHF.

This clone was counted between two and nine times. The V call is TRBV18, the J call TRBJ1-5, with D uncertain. Between the trimmed V and J ends, which lost 2 bases and 5 bases, there was a span of 7 bases. This CDR3 has 13 amino acids. The V gene's germline CDR1 is KGHSH and CDR2 LQKENI. CDR3 protein: CASSPMDHQPQHF. For the CDR3, the DNA is TGTGCCAGCTCACCAATGGACCATCAGCCCCAGCATTTT.

The rearrangement uses TRBV5-1 and TRBJ1-2; 8 bases fit TRBD1. The CDR3 consists of 14 residues. Trimming at V came to 1 base and at J to 6 bases, leaving 5 bases not matched to a gene. CDR1 is SGHRS, CDR2 YFSETQ, per germline. CDR3: CASSLTQGANGYTF. The CDR3 nucleotides read TGCGCCAGCAGCTTGACTCAGGGGGCGAATGGCTACACCTTC.